Here is one TCR beta chain with its context. Its antigen is not known. This sample is drawn from a study of T cell responses to AZD1222 COVID-19 vaccine. TCRdb keeps only in-frame clones here, not all; method: immunoSEQ multiplex PCR. The profile shows about 180,000 clones, 80% to 95% of them singletons. Study-wide results and caveats: Regions 160-218 and 743-854 dominated among vaccine-associated CD4 TCRs spanning spike. Sampling that yielded the repertoires occurred only after the peak T cell response. Baseline serology detected seropositivity in only 5 to 7 AZD1222 recipients. Donors skewed white British and female; clonal diversity was possibly underestimated.

The ends were cut back, 2 bases at V and 5 bases at J, with 6 bases in the middle. Germline CDR1 and CDR2: GTSNPN and SVGIG (reference sequence). The CDR3 covers 11 residues. J is TRBJ1-2 and V is TRBV30, with D hard to call. The source material was peripheral blood, sampled 28 days after the second AZD1222 dose. This receptor was identified in an adult who received the AZD1222 COVID-19 vaccine. CDR3 DNA sequence: TGTGCCTGGAGTCCGGAATATGGCTACACCTTC. The encoded protein is CAWSPEYGYTF.